The following is a T cell receptor beta chain sequence with its context. As originally analysed: Amplification from reference gene primers served as the basis for estimated nucleated cell counts. The repertoire was sequenced with immunoSEQ multiplex PCR; TCRdb's copy has only in-frame clones and lacks some. V, J and clone size reflect that table, while D and trimming were determined from the DNA. The sample has roughly 70,000 clones; approximately 89% are singletons. The entry originates in a study of blood T cell repertoires in COVID-19. About the study: Sources were T cells, B-cell-depleted T cells, or PBMCs; the material itself was cDNA or gDNA.

This receptor was obtained from a woman aged 50 to 60 with active COVID-19. Sequenced: peripheral blood.

CDR3 residues: CSVSRHLNTGELFF. In DNA form, the CDR3 reads TGCAGCGTTTCCCGCCACCTAAACACCGGGGAGCTGTTTTTT. The V and J genes are TRBV29-1 and TRBJ2-2; no definite D call. V lost 5 bases, J lost 2 bases, and 12 bases lay in between. Per germline, CDR1 SQVTM and CDR2 ANQGSEA. There are 14 residues in the CDR3.